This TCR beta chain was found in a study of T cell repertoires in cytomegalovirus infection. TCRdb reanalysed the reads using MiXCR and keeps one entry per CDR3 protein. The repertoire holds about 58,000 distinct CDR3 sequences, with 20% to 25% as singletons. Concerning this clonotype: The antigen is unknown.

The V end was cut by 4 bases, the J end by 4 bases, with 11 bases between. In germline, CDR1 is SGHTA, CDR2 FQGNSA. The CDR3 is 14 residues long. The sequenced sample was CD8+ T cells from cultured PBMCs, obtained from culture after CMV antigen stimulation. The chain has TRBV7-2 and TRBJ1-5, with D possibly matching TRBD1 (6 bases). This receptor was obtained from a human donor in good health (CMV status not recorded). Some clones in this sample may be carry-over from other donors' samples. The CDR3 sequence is CASSWGGLNQPQHF. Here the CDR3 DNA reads TGTGCCAGCAGCTGGGGGGGCCTTAATCAGCCCCAGCATTTT.